The 10 T cell receptor beta chains below were found in one sample sequenced in a study of T cells after yellow fever vaccination. MiXCR, run by TCRdb on the 5' RACE reads, gives a single entry per CDR3 protein. The sample carries 150,000 to 200,000 distinct CDR3 sequences, roughly 11% recorded once. The specimen comprised CD8+ T cells sorted from PBMCs, sampled 15 days after the yellow fever booster vaccination. The receptors come from a man aged 18 to 30 who received the YFV17D yellow fever vaccine.

The chain carries TRBV13 and TRBJ2-3, with TRBD1 as a possible D gene (5 bases). This CDR3 has 14 amino acids. Germline assignment: CDR1 PRHDT and CDR2 FYEKMQ (reference sequence). Trimming removed 1 base at V and 4 bases at J, with 9 bases between. The CDR3 is CASSLESRADTQYF. The CDR3 DNA is TGTGCCAGCAGCTTAGAATCCAGGGCAGATACGCAGTATTTT. The variable domain in full, with the rest retrieved from reference TRBV13 and TRBJ2-3, is AAGVIQSPRHLIKEKRETATLKCYPIPRHDTVYWYQQGPGQDPQFLISFYEKMQSDKGSIPDRFSAQQFSDYHSELNMSSLELGDSALYFCASSLESRADTQYFGPGTRLTVL.

This clonotype was counted ten times or more. J is TRBJ2-1 and V is TRBV11-2; 11 positions match TRBD2. The CDR3 has 18 amino acids. Trimming removed 1 base from V and 1 base from J; junction bases left unmatched: 6. Germline CDR1 is SGHAT and CDR2 is FQNNGV. CDR3 sequence reads: CASSLARLAGSSYNEQFF. CDR3 DNA: TGTGCCAGCAGCTTAGCCCGACTAGCGGGGTCGTCCTACAATGAGCAGTTCTTC.

The chain links TRBV20-1 to TRBJ1-1; possibly TRBD1 for D (6 bases). CDR1 is DFQATT and CDR2 is SNEGSKA in the germline V gene (reference sequence). This CDR3 has 15 residues. With 5 bases removed from V and 3 bases from J, the gap between germline ends came to 19 bases. The CDR3 reads CSAFPLGGGYTEAFF. In nucleotides, the CDR3 is TGCAGTGCTTTTCCCTTGGGTGGGGGCTACACTGAAGCTTTCTTT.

This clonotype was observed many times. The V call is TRBV4-1, the J call TRBJ2-2; tentatively, D is TRBD2 (5 bases). The germline V and J ends were trimmed by 4 bases and 4 bases, with 13 bases remaining between them. Germline CDR1 reads MGHRA; CDR2 reads YSYEKL. The CDR3 is made up of 15 amino acids. The CDR3 DNA reads as TGCGCCAGCAGCCCTAACGGGGTGGGCACCGGGGAGCTGTTTTTT. Encoded protein: CASSPNGVGTGELFF.

This chain uses TRBV4-1 with TRBJ2-1, with D possibly being TRBD2 (5 bases). V was clipped by 2 bases and J by 5 bases, with 10 bases between them. The CDR3 runs 14 residues. Germline V gene lookup returns CDR1 MGHRA and CDR2 YSYEKL. CDR3 sequence (DNA): TGCGCCAGCAGCCAAACCACGGAGGACAATGAGCAGTTCTTC. As protein: CASSQTTEDNEQFF.

In this sample, this clonotype turned up a few times. The CDR3 loop reads CASSPLRGVTGELFF. The CDR3, as DNA: TGTGCCAGCAGCCCCCTACGAGGGGTTACCGGGGAGCTGTTTTTT. This sequence joins TRBV3-1 and TRBJ2-2, with D possibly being TRBD1 or TRBD2 (5 bases each). Trimming shortened V by 4 bases and J by 5 bases, and 14 bases separated the two germline ends. Germline CDR1 LGHDT, CDR2 YNNKEL (reference sequence). This CDR3 is 15 amino acids long.

The chain joins TRBV19 to TRBJ2-3, with D perhaps TRBD1 or TRBD2 (5 bases each). The CDR3 is made up of 17 amino acids. Germline assignment: CDR1 LNHDA and CDR2 SQIVND (reference sequence). V was cut by 4 bases and J by 5 bases, with 22 bases left in between. This CDR3 is CASSTGTFLSAEDTQYF. The CDR3, as DNA: TGTGCCAGTAGTACCGGGACCTTCCTATCTGCGGAAGATACGCAGTATTTT.

The chain couples TRBV3-1 to TRBJ2-6; D is ambiguous. Between the trimmed V and J ends, which lost 0 bases and 0 bases, there was a span of 6 bases. Germline V gives CDR1 LGHDT, CDR2 YNNKEL (reference sequence). The CDR3 has 16 residues. The CDR3 region is CASSQDAHSGANVLTF. For the CDR3, the DNA is TGTGCCAGCAGCCAAGACGCCCACTCTGGGGCCAACGTCCTGACTTTC.

The CDR3 DNA sequence: TGTGCCAGCCCAGGGCCTAACACCGGGGAGCTGTTTTTT. Its protein product is CASPGPNTGELFF. The rearrangement links TRBV6-2 or TRBV6-3 to TRBJ2-2; maybe TRBD1 (5 bases). Trimming removed 8 bases from V and 2 bases from J, with 9 bases in between. The V gene's germline CDR1 is MNHEY and CDR2 SVGEGT. This CDR3 is 13 amino acids long.

This clonotype turned up a few times. This chain joins TRBV6-2 or TRBV6-3 and TRBJ2-7; 7 bases fit TRBD1. The CDR3 spans 14 residues. V lost 5 bases to trimming and J lost 6 bases; unmatched junction nucleotides: 10. Per germline, CDR1 MNHEY and CDR2 SVGEGT. The CDR3 sequence: CASSTGTVLREQYF. CDR3 nucleotides: TGTGCCAGCAGTACTGGGACAGTCTTGCGCGAGCAGTACTTC.